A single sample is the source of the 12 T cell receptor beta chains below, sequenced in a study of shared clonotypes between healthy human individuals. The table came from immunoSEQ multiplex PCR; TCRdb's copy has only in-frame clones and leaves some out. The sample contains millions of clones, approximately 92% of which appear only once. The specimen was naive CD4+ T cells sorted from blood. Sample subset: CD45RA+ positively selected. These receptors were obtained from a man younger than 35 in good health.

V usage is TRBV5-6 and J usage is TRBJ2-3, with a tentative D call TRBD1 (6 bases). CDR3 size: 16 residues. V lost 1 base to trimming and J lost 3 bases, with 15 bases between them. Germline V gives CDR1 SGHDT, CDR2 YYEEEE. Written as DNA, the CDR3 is TGTGCCAGCAGCTTGCGGTCGACAGGAGGTACAGATACGCAGTATTTT. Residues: CASSLRSTGGTDTQYF. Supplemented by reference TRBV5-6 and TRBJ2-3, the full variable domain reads DAGVTQSPTHLIKTRGQQVTLRCSPKSGHDTVSWYQQALGQGPQFIFQYYEEEERQRGNFPDRFSGHQFPNYSSELNVNALLLGDSALYLCASSLRSTGGTDTQYFGPGTRLTVL.

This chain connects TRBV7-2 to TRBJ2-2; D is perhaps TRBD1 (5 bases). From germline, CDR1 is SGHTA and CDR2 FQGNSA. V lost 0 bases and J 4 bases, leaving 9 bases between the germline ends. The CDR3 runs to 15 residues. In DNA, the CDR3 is TGTGCCAGCAGCTTAGCGGGGCCGGGCACCGGGGAGCTGTTTTTT. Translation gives CASSLAGPGTGELFF.

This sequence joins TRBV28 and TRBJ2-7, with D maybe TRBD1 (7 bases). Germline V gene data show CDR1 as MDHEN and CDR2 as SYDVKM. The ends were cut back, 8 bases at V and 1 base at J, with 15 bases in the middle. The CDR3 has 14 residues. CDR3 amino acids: CASVQAGGSYEQYF. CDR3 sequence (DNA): TGTGCCAGCGTTCAGGCAGGGGGGTCCTACGAGCAGTACTTC.

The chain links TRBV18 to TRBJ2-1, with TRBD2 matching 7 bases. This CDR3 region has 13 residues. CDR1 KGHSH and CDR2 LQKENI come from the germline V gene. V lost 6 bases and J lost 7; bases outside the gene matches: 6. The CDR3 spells CASSGGGKNEQFF. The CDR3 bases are TGTGCCAGCTCTGGCGGGGGTAAAAATGAGCAGTTCTTC.

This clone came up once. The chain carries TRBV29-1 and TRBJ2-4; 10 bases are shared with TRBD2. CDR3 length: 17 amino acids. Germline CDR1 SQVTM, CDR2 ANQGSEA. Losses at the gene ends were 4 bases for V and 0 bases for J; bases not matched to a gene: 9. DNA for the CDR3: TGCAGCGTTGGGGGGCTAGCGGGGGCCCTAGCCAAAAACATTCAGTACTTC. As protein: CSVGGLAGALAKNIQYF.

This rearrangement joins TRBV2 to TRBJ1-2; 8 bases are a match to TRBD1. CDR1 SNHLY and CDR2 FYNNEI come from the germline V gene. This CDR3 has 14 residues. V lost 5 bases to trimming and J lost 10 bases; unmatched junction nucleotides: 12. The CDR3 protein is CASSNDGNRGTYTF. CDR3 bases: TGTGCCAGCAGTAATGACGGCAACAGGGGGACCTACACCTTC. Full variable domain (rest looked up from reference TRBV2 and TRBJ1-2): EPEVTQTPSHQVTQMGQEVILRCVPISNHLYFYWYRQILGQKVEFLVSFYNNEISEKSEIFDDQFSVERPDGSNFTLKIRSTKLEDSAMYFCASSNDGNRGTYTFGSGTRLTVV.

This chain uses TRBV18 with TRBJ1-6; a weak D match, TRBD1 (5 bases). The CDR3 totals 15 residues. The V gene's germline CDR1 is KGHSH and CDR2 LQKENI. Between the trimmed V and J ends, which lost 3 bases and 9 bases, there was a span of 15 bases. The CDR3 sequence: CASSPGDGVSSPLHF. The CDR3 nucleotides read TGTGCCAGCTCACCCGGGGACGGAGTTAGTTCACCCCTCCACTTT. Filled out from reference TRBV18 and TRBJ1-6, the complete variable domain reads NAGVMQNPRHLVRRRGQEARLRCSPMKGHSHVYWYRQLPEEGLKFMVYLQKENIIDESGMPKERFSAEFPKEGPSILRIQQVVRGDSAAYFCASSPGDGVSSPLHFGNGTRLTVT.

CDR3: CASSFPDREGYTF. CDR3 nucleotides: TGTGCCAGTAGTTTCCCAGACAGGGAGGGCTACACCTTC. The chain carries TRBV19 and TRBJ1-2, with 7 bases identical to TRBD1. Trimming at V came to 5 bases and at J to 8 bases, leaving 8 bases not matched to a gene. Germline CDR1 reads LNHDA; CDR2 reads SQIVND (reference sequence). The CDR3 is 13 residues long.

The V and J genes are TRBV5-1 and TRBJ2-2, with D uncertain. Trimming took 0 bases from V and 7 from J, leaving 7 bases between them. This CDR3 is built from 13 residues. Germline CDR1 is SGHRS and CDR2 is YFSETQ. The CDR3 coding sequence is TGCGCCAGCAGCTTGGTCGCAGACGGGGAGCTGTTTTTT. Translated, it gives CASSLVADGELFF.

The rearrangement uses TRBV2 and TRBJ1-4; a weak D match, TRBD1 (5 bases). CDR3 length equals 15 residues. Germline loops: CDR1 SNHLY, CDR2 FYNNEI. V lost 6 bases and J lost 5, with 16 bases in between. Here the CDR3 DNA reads TGTGCCAGCAGCGGGGGGGACGGGAAAAATGAAAAACTGTTTTTT. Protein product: CASSGGDGKNEKLFF. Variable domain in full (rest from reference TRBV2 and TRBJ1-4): EPEVTQTPSHQVTQMGQEVILRCVPISNHLYFYWYRQILGQKVEFLVSFYNNEISEKSEIFDDQFSVERPDGSNFTLKIRSTKLEDSAMYFCASSGGDGKNEKLFFGSGTQLSVL.

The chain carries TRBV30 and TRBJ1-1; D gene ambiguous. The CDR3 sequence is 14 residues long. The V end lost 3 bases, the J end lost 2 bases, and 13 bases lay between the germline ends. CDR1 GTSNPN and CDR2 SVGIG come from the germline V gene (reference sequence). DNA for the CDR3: TGTGCCTGGAGCCGGGGAGAACTTAACACTGAAGCTTTCTTT. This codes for CAWSRGELNTEAFF.

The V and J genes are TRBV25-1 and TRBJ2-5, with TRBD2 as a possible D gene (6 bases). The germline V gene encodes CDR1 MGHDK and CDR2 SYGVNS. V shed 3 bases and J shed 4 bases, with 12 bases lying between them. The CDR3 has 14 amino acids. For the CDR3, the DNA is TGTGCCAGCAGTGACCGGGGAGCGGGAGAGACCCAGTACTTC. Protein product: CASSDRGAGETQYF.